The 11 T cell receptor beta chains below come from one sample, sequenced in a study of control samples from healthy donors and cancer patients. Produced via immunoSEQ multiplex PCR; TCRdb's table is partial and in-frame only. This table holds about 94,000 clones, 90% found once. Input material: blood. Receptors were obtained from a young woman in good health.

The V and J genes are TRBV12-5 and TRBJ1-5; D gene uncertain. This CDR3 has 15 amino acids. V lost 6 bases and J 4 bases, leaving 16 bases between the germline ends. Germline CDR1 LGHNT, CDR2 FRNRAP. The CDR3 region has the DNA TGTGCTAGTGGGGCCGTGGGCAGGTTTAATCAGCCCCAGCATTTT. It yields the protein CASGAVGRFNQPQHF.

The CDR3 sequence: CASSTDRAGNGYTF. DNA for the CDR3: TGTGCCAGTAGCACGGACCGGGCCGGGAATGGCTACACCTTC. V and J are TRBV19 and TRBJ1-2; D uncertain. Trimming removed 6 bases from V and 6 bases from J, with 17 bases in between. Germline CDR1 is LNHDA and CDR2 is SQIVND (reference sequence). This CDR3 spans 14 amino acids.

This rearrangement joins TRBV6-6 to TRBJ2-7; D is undetermined. The CDR3 is 14 amino acids. V was trimmed by 0 bases and J by 6 bases, leaving 12 bases between them. Germline V gene sequence: CDR1 MNHNY, CDR2 SVGAGI (reference sequence). CDR3 protein: CASSYSTLPGEQYF. CDR3 sequence (DNA): TGTGCCAGCAGTTACTCGACCCTCCCCGGCGAGCAGTACTTC.

This chain uses TRBV6-1 with TRBJ2-7; TRBD2 is a possible D gene (6 bases). Trimming shortened V by 2 bases and J by 9 bases, and 29 bases separated the two germline ends. Germline V gene lookup returns CDR1 MNHNS and CDR2 SASEGT. This CDR3 region has 18 residues. The CDR3 is CASSERVGQGGVGRVQYF. The CDR3 nucleotides read TGTGCCAGCAGTGAAAGGGTCGGGCAGGGAGGTGTTGGGAGAGTGCAGTACTTC.

The V and J genes are TRBV5-5 and TRBJ1-1, with D hard to call. CDR3 length: 14 residues. Deletions cut 4 bases from V and 1 base from J, with 11 bases between. CDR1 is SGHKS and CDR2 is YYEKEE in the germline V gene (reference sequence). The CDR3 sequence is CASSPGAGNTEAFF. In nucleotides, the CDR3 is TGTGCCAGCAGCCCGGGAGCCGGGAACACTGAAGCTTTCTTT.

This clone was counted a single time. This chain connects TRBV4-1 to TRBJ1-1; D is unresolved. This CDR3 spans 16 amino acids. Looked up from germline, CDR1 is MGHRA and CDR2 is YSYEKL. The germline V and J ends were trimmed by 1 base and 0 bases, with 12 bases remaining between them. The CDR3 DNA sequence: TGCGCCAGCAGCCAAGGGTCGTACAGCTTGAACACTGAAGCTTTCTTT. Its translation is CASSQGSYSLNTEAFF.

V and J are TRBV15 and TRBJ2-3; D unclear. V was trimmed by 1 base and J by 5 bases, leaving 10 bases between them. Germline CDR1 is LNHNV and CDR2 is YYDKDF (reference sequence). The CDR3 sequence is 14 residues long. CDR3 nucleotides: TGTGCCACCAGCAGAGTTGGGGTGATAGATACGCAGTATTTT. Its protein is CATSRVGVIDTQYF.

The rearrangement joins TRBV2 to TRBJ1-1; D remains unclear. V lost 6 bases to trimming and J lost 6 bases, with 8 bases between them. The CDR3 has 11 amino acids. Per germline, CDR1 SNHLY and CDR2 FYNNEI. Written as DNA, the CDR3 is TGTGCCAGCAGCAGGAGAGCTGAAGCTTTCTTT. Protein: CASSRRAEAFF.

The V gene is TRBV23-1, the J gene TRBJ1-1; 7 bases fit TRBD1. TRBV23-1 falls under the ORF class, with uncertain function. The CDR3 contains 17 residues. The junction had 11 bases not matched to a gene; V was cut back by 1 base and J by 3 bases. The chain's CDR3 is CASSQYRGQLRYTEAFF. The CDR3, as DNA: TGCGCCAGCAGTCAATACAGGGGCCAGCTAAGGTACACTGAAGCTTTCTTT.

The chain carries TRBV3-1 (or the pseudogene TRBV3-2) and TRBJ2-2, with 10 bases lining up with TRBD2. The CDR3 contains 17 residues. Looked up from germline, CDR1 is LGHDT and CDR2 is YNNKEL (reference sequence). The V segment lost 0 bases and the J segment 6 bases; nucleotides outside the gene matches: 7. CDR3 bases: TGTGCCAGCAGCCAAGATCCCGGGACTAGCGTGCCCGGGGAGCTGTTTTTT. It translates to CASSQDPGTSVPGELFF.

This chain joins TRBV6-5 and TRBJ1-2, with 7 bases fitting TRBD1. V lost 5 bases to trimming and J lost 2 bases; unmatched junction nucleotides: 5. Germline V lookup: CDR1 MNHEY, CDR2 SVGAGI. This CDR3 comprises 14 residues. CDR3 bases: TGTGCCAGCAGTATGACGACAGGGAACTATGGCTACACCTTC. Translated: CASSMTTGNYGYTF.